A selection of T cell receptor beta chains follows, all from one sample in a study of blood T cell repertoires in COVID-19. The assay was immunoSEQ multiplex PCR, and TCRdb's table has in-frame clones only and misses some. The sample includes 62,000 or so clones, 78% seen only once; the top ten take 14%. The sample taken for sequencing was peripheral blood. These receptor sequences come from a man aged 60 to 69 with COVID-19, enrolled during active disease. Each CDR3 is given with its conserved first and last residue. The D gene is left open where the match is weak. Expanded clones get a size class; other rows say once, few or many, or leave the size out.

DNA: TGTGCCAGCAGTGATAGGGGGTCCACTGAAGCTTTCTTT; CDR3: CASSDRGSTEAFF; D: -; J: TRBJ1-1; size: -; V: TRBV2
DNA: TGTGCCAGCAGCCAAGATGGACGGGGAACCGGGGAGCTGTTTTTT; CDR3: CASSQDGRGTGELFF; D: -; J: TRBJ2-2; size: -; V: TRBV4-2
DNA: TGCGCCAGCAGCCAAGATCTCAGGGCTGGAAACACCATATATTTT; CDR3: CASSQDLRAGNTIYF; D: -; J: TRBJ1-3; size: few; V: TRBV4-1
DNA: TGCGCCAGCAGCTTGGTTCCTAGCGGGAGGAATCCCTACGAGCAGTACTTC; CDR3: CASSLVPSGRNPYEQYF; D: TRBD2; J: TRBJ2-7; size: -; V: TRBV5-1
DNA: TGTGCCAGCAGTTCCTCAGGGGGAATTGGCTACACCTTC; CDR3: CASSSSGGIGYTF; D: TRBD1; J: TRBJ1-2; size: -; V: TRBV12-3/TRBV12-4
DNA: TGTGCCAGCAGCGCCGGGACAGTGGGAAACACCATATATTTT; CDR3: CASSAGTVGNTIYF; D: TRBD1; J: TRBJ1-3; size: -; V: TRBV9
DNA: TGTGCCACCAGGGGGGGGGCATGGATCTATGGCTACACCTTC; CDR3: CATRGGAWIYGYTF; D: -; J: TRBJ1-2; size: -; V: TRBV24-1
DNA: TGCGCCACCTCCGGGACTAGCGGCTACGAGCAGTACTTC; CDR3: CATSGTSGYEQYF; D: TRBD2; J: TRBJ2-7; size: -; V: TRBV10-2
DNA: TGTGCCAGCAGTTTATCCACAGGGGGGACATTCTTC; CDR3: CASSLSTGGTFF; D: TRBD1; J: TRBJ2-1; size: once; V: TRBV12-3/TRBV12-4
DNA: TGTGCCAGTAGTATAGCGGATGAGCAGTTCTTC; CDR3: CASSIADEQFF; D: -; J: TRBJ2-1; size: -; V: TRBV19
DNA: TGTGCCAGCAGCTTACTAGCGGGGCAAGAGACCCAGTACTTC; CDR3: CASSLLAGQETQYF; D: TRBD2; J: TRBJ2-5; size: -; V: TRBV11-2
DNA: TGTGCCAGCTCACCCGAACAGGGGGCGGAAGAGACCCAGTACTTC; CDR3: CASSPEQGAEETQYF; D: TRBD1; J: TRBJ2-5; size: -; V: TRBV18
DNA: TGCAGCGTTTCGACAGTCAACACTGAAGCTTTCTTT; CDR3: CSVSTVNTEAFF; D: -; J: TRBJ1-1; size: few; V: TRBV29-1
DNA: TGCGCCAGCAGCTTGGGAGGGTACAATGAGCAGTTCTTC; CDR3: CASSLGGYNEQFF; D: -; J: TRBJ2-1; size: once; V: TRBV5-1
DNA: TGTGCCAGCAGATCGATCCGGAGGGTTTACGAGCAGTACTTC; CDR3: CASRSIRRVYEQYF; D: -; J: TRBJ2-7; size: -; V: TRBV11-2
DNA: TGTGCCAGCAGCACCCCGGGACTAGCGACTGAGCAGTTCTTC; CDR3: CASSTPGLATEQFF; D: TRBD2; J: TRBJ2-1; size: once; V: TRBV7-2
DNA: TGTGCCAGCAGCCGAGGAATGAATTCACCCCTCCACTTT; CDR3: CASSRGMNSPLHF; D: -; J: TRBJ1-6; size: few; V: TRBV11-3
DNA: TGTGCCAGCAGCCCGGGGACTAGCGGTCAAGAGACCCAATACTTC; CDR3: CASSPGTSGQETQYF; D: TRBD2; J: TRBJ2-5; size: -; V: TRBV5-4
DNA: TGTGCTAGTGGTTTGAAACCGGGACAGGAGTTCTTAGGACCGTACGAGCAGTACTTC; CDR3: CASGLKPGQEFLGPYEQYF; D: TRBD1; J: TRBJ2-7; size: few; V: TRBV12-5
DNA: TGTGCTAGTGGAACCGGGACAATTTATGAGCAGTTCTTC; CDR3: CASGTGTIYEQFF; D: -; J: TRBJ2-1; size: -; V: TRBV12-5
DNA: TGTGCCAGCAGCTTGGCAGGGGGATTCGACGAGCAGTACTTC; CDR3: CASSLAGGFDEQYF; D: TRBD1; J: TRBJ2-7; size: -; V: TRBV5-4
DNA: TGTGCCACCCAAGAGGAGTATAATTCACCCCTCCACTTT; CDR3: CATQEEYNSPLHF; D: -; J: TRBJ1-6; size: -; V: TRBV2
DNA: TGTGCCAGCAGCCAAGGATCCACTCGGGAAAAACTGTTTTTT; CDR3: CASSQGSTREKLFF; D: -; J: TRBJ1-4; size: -; V: TRBV3-1/TRBV3-2
DNA: TGTGCCAGCAGCTTTTCGCGGGTCCCCTACGAGCAGTACTTC; CDR3: CASSFSRVPYEQYF; D: -; J: TRBJ2-7; size: -; V: TRBV7-9
DNA: TGTGCCAGCTCCCCTAACCCTCGAGTCCCGAGCTCCTACGAGCAGTACTTC; CDR3: CASSPNPRVPSSYEQYF; D: -; J: TRBJ2-7; size: -; V: TRBV18
DNA: TGTGCCTGGAGTGTGGGCTCCCGGATTCGGTTT; CDR3: CAWSVGSRIRF; D: -; J: TRBJ1-6; size: -; V: TRBV30
DNA: TGTGCCAGTAGCCCCTCGCGGGGGGGCCCCACAGATACGCAGTATTTT; CDR3: CASSPSRGGPTDTQYF; D: TRBD2; J: TRBJ2-3; size: -; V: TRBV19
DNA: TGTGCCAGCAGTGACCCGGGCGGGGCGAAAGATACGCAGTATTTT; CDR3: CASSDPGGAKDTQYF; D: -; J: TRBJ2-3; size: -; V: TRBV2
DNA: TGTGCCAGCACAGTTTTTGGGAACACTGAAGCTTTCTTT; CDR3: CASTVFGNTEAFF; D: -; J: TRBJ1-1; size: -; V: TRBV6-5
DNA: TGTGCCAGCAGCCCCCGGACAGGAGACACTGAAGCTTTCTTT; CDR3: CASSPRTGDTEAFF; D: TRBD1; J: TRBJ1-1; size: once; V: TRBV9
DNA: TGCGCCAGCAGCCAAACTTTCGGCGGCACTGAAGCTTTCTTT; CDR3: CASSQTFGGTEAFF; D: -; J: TRBJ1-1; size: -; V: TRBV4-1
DNA: TGTGCCAGCCAAAGCGACACCATATATTTT; CDR3: CASQSDTIYF; D: -; J: TRBJ1-3; size: -; V: TRBV2
DNA: TGTGCCATCAGCCCTATGGGGGCAGAGACCCAGTACTTC; CDR3: CAISPMGAETQYF; D: -; J: TRBJ2-5; size: -; V: TRBV10-3
DNA: TGTGCCAGCATTCGAAGGGGGAACACTGAAGCTTTCTTT; CDR3: CASIRRGNTEAFF; D: -; J: TRBJ1-1; size: -; V: TRBV6-5
DNA: TGTGCCAGCAGTTGGGCCGGCAATCAGCCCCAGCATTTT; CDR3: CASSWAGNQPQHF; D: -; J: TRBJ1-5; size: -; V: TRBV6-5
DNA: TGCGCCAGCAGCTTAGGACAGGGGGGTGAAAAACTGTTTTTT; CDR3: CASSLGQGGEKLFF; D: TRBD1; J: TRBJ1-4; size: -; V: TRBV5-1
DNA: TGTGCCAGCAGTGATTTACTAGCGGGAGTAAGCAATGAGCAGTTCTTC; CDR3: CASSDLLAGVSNEQFF; D: TRBD2; J: TRBJ2-1; size: -; V: TRBV2
DNA: TGTGCCAGCAGCTTAGCGGGATTGAGAGGGGAGCAGTTCTTC; CDR3: CASSLAGLRGEQFF; D: -; J: TRBJ2-1; size: -; V: TRBV7-9
DNA: TGCGCCAGCAGCCTACGTGGGACAGGGGATAATCAGCCCCAGCATTTT; CDR3: CASSLRGTGDNQPQHF; D: TRBD1; J: TRBJ1-5; size: -; V: TRBV4-1
DNA: TGTGCCACCAGTCGGGCCGGGGTCTATGGCTACACCTTC; CDR3: CATSRAGVYGYTF; D: -; J: TRBJ1-2; size: -; V: TRBV24-1
DNA: TGTGCCAGCAGCGCCGAGGGGGGGACCGCGAACACCGGGGAGCTGTTTTTT; CDR3: CASSAEGGTANTGELFF; D: -; J: TRBJ2-2; size: -; V: TRBV21-1
DNA: TGTGCCAGCAGCTCGGGACAGGGCGAAAAACTGTTTTTT; CDR3: CASSSGQGEKLFF; D: TRBD1; J: TRBJ1-4; size: -; V: TRBV7-9
DNA: TGCAGCGCAGAAACAGGGACTGAAGCTTTCTTT; CDR3: CSAETGTEAFF; D: -; J: TRBJ1-1; size: -; V: TRBV29-1
DNA: TGTGCCAGCAGTGGCGACGAGCAGTACTTC; CDR3: CASSGDEQYF; D: -; J: TRBJ2-7; size: few; V: TRBV2
DNA: TGTGCCAGCAGCTCCCTGTCAGGGGGCTATTCACCCCTCCACTTT; CDR3: CASSSLSGGYSPLHF; D: TRBD1; J: TRBJ1-6; size: -; V: TRBV5-4
DNA: TGCGCCAGCAGCCCACAGGGGTTAGCGGGAATTGGCTACGAGCAGTACTTC; CDR3: CASSPQGLAGIGYEQYF; D: -; J: TRBJ2-7; size: -; V: TRBV23-1
DNA: TGTGCCAGTAAAGACAGGGGAGGTCAGCCCCAGCATTTT; CDR3: CASKDRGGQPQHF; D: TRBD1; J: TRBJ1-5; size: -; V: TRBV19
DNA: TGTGCCAGTAGTATAGCCGTCAGGGCGAGTGGGGCCAACGTCCTGACTTTC; CDR3: CASSIAVRASGANVLTF; D: -; J: TRBJ2-6; size: few; V: TRBV19
DNA: TGTGCCAGCAGTTTGAGCGGGGGGACAGATACGCAGTATTTT; CDR3: CASSLSGGTDTQYF; D: TRBD2; J: TRBJ2-3; size: few; V: TRBV27
DNA: TGTGCCTATCACGTTGCGGGAGAATTCTCCCAGTACTTC; CDR3: CAYHVAGEFSQYF; D: TRBD2; J: TRBJ2-5; size: -; V: TRBV6-5
DNA: TGCGCCAGCAGCTTGGGTCGCGAAACGGAGACCCAGTACTTC; CDR3: CASSLGRETETQYF; D: -; J: TRBJ2-5; size: -; V: TRBV5-1